The 23 T cell receptor beta chains below come from one sample, sequenced in a study of blood T cell repertoires in COVID-19. The protocol was immunoSEQ multiplex PCR, while the TCRdb copy is restricted to in-frame clones and leaves out a portion. The table shows roughly 120,000 clones, with less than 85% occurring only once. The material sequenced was peripheral blood. These receptors were obtained from a woman aged 80 or over with acute or convalescent COVID-19.

This clone has a single count. This chain links TRBV24-1 with TRBJ2-5, with D possibly matching TRBD1 (6 bases). Germline assignment: CDR1 KGHDR and CDR2 SFDVKD. V dropped 1 base and J dropped 5 bases, with 13 bases sitting between them. This CDR3 is built from 15 residues. This CDR3 reads CATSDLGRDMETQYF. The CDR3, as DNA: TGTGCCACCAGTGATTTAGGACGGGACATGGAGACCCAGTACTTC.

The rearrangement uses TRBV7-2 and TRBJ2-1; weak D call: TRBD2 (5 bases). The CDR3 covers 17 residues. Germline V gene lookup returns CDR1 SGHTA and CDR2 FQGNSA. V shed 1 base and J shed 0 bases, with 13 bases lying between them. CDR3 bases: TGTGCCAGCAGCTTAGTACGCTCAGCGGCCTCCTACAATGAGCAGTTCTTC. This codes for CASSLVRSAASYNEQFF. Looking up the rest from reference TRBV7-2 and TRBJ2-1 gives the full variable domain: GAGVSQSPSNKVTEKGKDVELRCDPISGHTALYWYRQSLGQGLEFLIYFQGNSAPDKSGLPSDRFSAERTGGSVSTLTIQRTQQEDSAVYLCASSLVRSAASYNEQFFGPGTRLTVL.

The gene calls are TRBV28 and TRBJ2-7; perhaps TRBD2 as D (6 bases). Trimming left V 6 bases short and J 6 bases short, with 18 bases between. Germline CDR1 reads MDHEN; CDR2 reads SYDVKM. This CDR3 is built from 14 residues. DNA of the CDR3: TGTGCCAGCAGCCCCCCCGGACTAAGTTCCGAGCAGTACTTC. Protein product: CASSPPGLSSEQYF.

CDR3 sequence (DNA): TGTGCCAGCAGCCCCAAGAGCTCCTACGAGCAGTACTTC. Translated, it gives CASSPKSSYEQYF. The chain has TRBV28 and TRBJ2-7; D not certain. V was shortened by 6 bases and J by 0 bases, with 9 bases between the two germline ends. This CDR3 spans 13 amino acids. Germline V gene data show CDR1 as MDHEN and CDR2 as SYDVKM.

J is TRBJ1-2 and V is TRBV5-1; D perhaps matches TRBD1 (5 bases). This CDR3 comprises 15 residues. V was cut by 0 bases and J by 4 bases, with 13 bases left in between. Germline V CDR1 and CDR2: SGHRS, YFSETQ. CDR3 coding DNA: TGCGCCAGCAGCTTGGCCTCTGACAGAGGCTATGGCTACACCTTC. Its protein is CASSLASDRGYGYTF.

The genes are TRBV7-8 and TRBJ2-7; 11 positions agree with TRBD2. This CDR3 region has 16 residues. Trimming removed 4 bases from V and 2 bases from J; junction bases left unmatched: 7. CDR1 SGHVS and CDR2 FQNEAQ come from the germline V gene. The CDR3 DNA reads TGTGCCAGCAGCTCAACGACTAGCGGGATTCCCTACGAGCAGTACTTC. Residues: CASSSTTSGIPYEQYF.

The sample holds a few counts of this clone. This sequence joins TRBV30 and TRBJ2-5; the D is unclear. Deletions cut 0 bases from V and 5 bases from J, with 4 bases between. The CDR3 totals 11 residues. Germline CDR1 and CDR2: GTSNPN and SVGIG (reference sequence). CDR3 sequence: CAWSVLETQYF. The CDR3 nucleotides are TGTGCCTGGAGTGTCTTGGAGACCCAGTACTTC.

The chain links TRBV19 to TRBJ1-5; D is uncertain. Germline V gives CDR1 LNHDA, CDR2 SQIVND (reference sequence). The CDR3 covers 15 residues. The germline V and J ends were trimmed by 1 base and 0 bases, with 7 bases remaining between them. CDR3 coding DNA: TGTGCCAGTAGTATAGGGGAGATTAGCAATCAGCCCCAGCATTTT. Translated, it gives CASSIGEISNQPQHF.

The chain employs TRBV28 and TRBJ2-5; 7 positions agree with TRBD1. V lost 6 bases and J lost 5; bases outside the gene matches: 6. The length of the CDR3 is 13 residues. Germline V gives CDR1 MDHEN, CDR2 SYDVKM. DNA of the CDR3: TGTGCCAGCAGCTCCGGACAGGACGAGACCCAGTACTTC. Encoded protein: CASSSGQDETQYF.

The V call is TRBV25-1, the J call TRBJ1-2, with 11 bases lining up with TRBD1. V dropped 10 bases and J dropped 8; count of bases not matched to a gene: 12. Germline CDR1 MGHDK, CDR2 SYGVNS. The CDR3 covers 14 residues. The CDR3 coding sequence is TGTGCCACCAAGCCCGAGGACAGGGGGCACGGCTACACCTTC. It codes for CATKPEDRGHGYTF.

The V and J genes are TRBV21-1 and TRBJ2-7; the table gives TRBD1 as D, unverified against the DNA. TRBV21-1 is flagged as a pseudogene. The CDR3 contains 17 residues. CDR3 DNA sequence: TGTGCCAGCAGCAGCTCAGGGGGTCGATCCTTCTCCTACGAGCAGTACTTC. As protein: CASSSSGGRSFSYEQYF.

This clone was recorded once. The chain combines TRBV18 with TRBJ2-1; 12 nucleotides line up with TRBD2. After removal of 3 bases from V and 8 bases from J, the junction contained 8 bases not matched to a gene. CDR1 is KGHSH and CDR2 is LQKENI in the germline V gene. CDR3 length: 16 amino acids. The CDR3 DNA is TGTGCCAGCTCACCCCCATCTAGCGGGGGGGCCTATGAGCAGTTCTTC. Its protein is CASSPPSSGGAYEQFF.

This sequence joins TRBV28 and TRBJ1-2; 7 nucleotides agree with TRBD1. V trimming: 4 bases; J trimming: 2 bases; junction bases outside the gene matches: 1. Germline CDR1 is MDHEN and CDR2 is SYDVKM. CDR3 length: 13 residues. The CDR3 sequence: CASSWDRNYGYTF. CDR3 bases: TGTGCCAGCAGTTGGGACAGAAACTATGGCTACACCTTC.

The J gene is TRBJ1-3, the V gene TRBV3-1 (or the pseudogene TRBV3-2); D remains ambiguous. The germline V gene has CDR1 LGHDT and CDR2 YNNKEL (reference sequence). Trimming took off 6 bases at V and 4 bases at J, with 13 bases between the two ends. The CDR3 covers 14 residues. CDR3: CASRTTGAGNTIYF. The CDR3 nucleotides are TGTGCCAGCAGGACCACCGGAGCAGGAAACACCATATATTTT.

V gene TRBV19 combines with J gene TRBJ1-2; TRBD1 is a possible D gene (5 bases). The CDR3 totals 15 residues. Trimming left V 5 bases short and J 2 bases short, with 15 bases between. The germline CDR1 and CDR2 sequences are LNHDA and SQIVND (reference sequence). This CDR3 reads CASSPWGGTNYGYTF. DNA for the CDR3: TGTGCCAGTAGTCCTTGGGGGGGAACCAACTATGGCTACACCTTC. The whole variable domain, filled in from reference TRBV19 and TRBJ1-2, reads DGGITQSPKYLFRKEGQNVTLSCEQNLNHDAMYWYRQDPGQGLRLIYYSQIVNDFQKGDIAEGYSVSREKKESFPLTVTSAQKNPTAFYLCASSPWGGTNYGYTFGSGTRLTVV.

The chain employs TRBV3-1 (or the pseudogene TRBV3-2) and TRBJ2-1; 7 bases are shared with TRBD1. The germline V gene encodes CDR1 LGHDT and CDR2 YNNKEL (reference sequence). CDR3 length: 13 amino acids. Trimming at V came to 4 bases and at J to 6 bases, leaving 3 bases not matched to a gene. CDR3 residues: CASSRQGSNEQFF. CDR3 DNA: TGTGCCAGCAGCCGACAGGGAAGCAATGAGCAGTTCTTC.

The chain has TRBV6-6 and TRBJ1-6, with 7 nucleotides matching TRBD1. The V gene end was trimmed by 9 bases and the J gene end by 9 bases; junction bases not matched to a gene: 11. CDR1 MNHNY and CDR2 SVGAGI come from the germline V gene (reference sequence). This CDR3 has 14 residues. The CDR3 here is CASDVDRVGSPLHF. The CDR3 nucleotides are TGTGCCAGTGACGTAGACAGGGTGGGTTCACCCCTCCACTTT.

V gene TRBV6-5 combines with J gene TRBJ1-4; perhaps TRBD1 as D (5 bases). The germline V gene has CDR1 MNHEY and CDR2 SVGAGI. The CDR3 has 15 amino acids. The V gene lost 4 bases and the J gene lost 8 bases, with 17 bases spanning the gap. For the CDR3, the DNA is TGTGCCAGCAGTTTTAAAGGGGTAGGAGGGGAAAAACTGTTTTTT. Its protein product is CASSFKGVGGEKLFF.

This rearrangement joins TRBV5-4 to TRBJ2-7, with a weak D call TRBD2 (6 bases). The CDR3 runs 15 residues. Trimming stripped 5 bases from V and 4 bases from J, with 19 bases between. CDR1 and CDR2 from the germline V gene are SGHNT and YYREEE (reference sequence). The CDR3 spells CASSHGGGSLYEQYF. CDR3 nucleotide sequence: TGTGCCAGCAGTCACGGTGGGGGGTCTTTATACGAGCAGTACTTC.

This sequence joins TRBV2 and TRBJ2-7; D is unresolved. The CDR3 is made up of 11 amino acids. V was shortened by 8 bases and J by 4 bases, with 9 bases between the two germline ends. Germline V CDR1 and CDR2: SNHLY, FYNNEI. CDR3 DNA sequence: TGTGCCAGCGCCTACGGTTACGAGCAGTACTTC. Its protein is CASAYGYEQYF. The full variable domain, in which reference TRBV2 and TRBJ2-7 provide the parts outside the CDR3, is EPEVTQTPSHQVTQMGQEVILRCVPISNHLYFYWYRQILGQKVEFLVSFYNNEISEKSEIFDDQFSVERPDGSNFTLKIRSTKLEDSAMYFCASAYGYEQYFGPGTRLTVT.

This clone was seen many times. This sequence joins TRBV30 and TRBJ1-5; tentatively, D is TRBD1 (5 bases). Per the germline V gene, CDR1 is GTSNPN and CDR2 is SVGIG (reference sequence). V was trimmed by 6 bases and J by 0 bases, leaving 9 bases between them. The CDR3 totals 13 residues. CDR3: CACSTDSNQPQHF. The CDR3 DNA reads TGTGCCTGTTCGACAGATAGCAATCAGCCCCAGCATTTT. Full variable domain (missing parts from reference TRBV30 and TRBJ1-5): SQTIHQWPATLVQPVGSPLSLECTVEGTSNPNLYWYRQAAGRGLQLLFYSVGIGQISSEVPQNLSASRPQDRQFILSSKKLLLSDSGFYLCACSTDSNQPQHFGDGTRLSIL.

The chain links TRBV2 to TRBJ2-3; D remains unclear. Per the germline V gene, CDR1 is SNHLY and CDR2 is FYNNEI. The V end was cut by 0 bases, the J end by 6 bases, with 10 bases between. The CDR3 contains 14 residues. The CDR3 nucleotides are TGTGCCAGCAGTGAAGCGCGGAACCCCGATACGCAGTATTTT. Its protein product is CASSEARNPDTQYF.

The chain joins TRBV7-6 to TRBJ2-1; no definite D call. V shed 3 bases and J shed 0 bases, with 9 bases lying between them. The germline V gene has CDR1 SGHVS and CDR2 FNYEAQ. This CDR3 region has 15 residues. The CDR3 protein is CASSFVRSSYNEQFF. The CDR3 nucleotides read TGTGCCAGCAGCTTTGTGAGAAGCTCCTACAATGAGCAGTTCTTC. The full variable domain, in which reference TRBV7-6 and TRBJ2-1 provide the parts outside the CDR3, is GAGVSQSPRYKVTKRGQDVALRCDPISGHVSLYWYRQALGQGPEFLTYFNYEAQQDKSGLPNDRFSAERPEGSISTLTIQRTEQRDSAMYRCASSFVRSSYNEQFFGPGTRLTVL.